The 29 T cell receptor beta chains in this list originate from one sample, sequenced in a study of cytomegalovirus exposure and HLA in healthy donors. In the PCR, 60 Vbeta and 13 Jbeta primers were used. Method: immunoSEQ multiplex PCR; TCRdb's copy keeps in-frame clones and lacks some. The sample gives about 140,000 clones, 64% of which show up once; 2% to 3% is in the top ten. Sequenced input: PBMCs. Receptors were obtained from a middle-aged woman in good health and CMV-seronegative.

The gene calls are TRBV7-2 and TRBJ2-3; no firm D call. V was shortened by 4 bases and J by 8 bases, with 10 bases between the two germline ends. The germline gives CDR1 SGHTA, CDR2 FQGNSA. This CDR3 has 12 residues. The CDR3 is CASSSQYVTQYF. The CDR3 DNA follows: TGTGCCAGCAGCTCCCAGTATGTTACGCAGTATTTT.

The chain employs TRBV5-8 and TRBJ1-4; 7 bases agree with TRBD1. CDR3 length equals 15 residues. V was pared by 1 base and J by 8 bases, with 8 bases of the junction left unmatched. The germline V gene encodes CDR1 SGHTS and CDR2 YDEGEE. CDR3 protein: CASSLTTGSYEKLFF. CDR3 DNA sequence: TGTGCCAGCAGCTTGACGACAGGGTCGTACGAAAAACTGTTTTTT.

The V and J genes are TRBV5-4 and TRBJ2-1; 16 bases agree with TRBD2. Looked up from germline, CDR1 is SGHNT and CDR2 is YYREEE (reference sequence). V lost 5 bases, J lost 5 bases, and 10 bases stayed unmatched. The CDR3 spans 18 residues. CDR3 in DNA: TGTGCCAGCAGTTCCCCGGGACTAGCGGGGGGGCTCAACAATGAGCAGTTCTTC. Translated, it gives CASSSPGLAGGLNNEQFF. Supplemented by reference TRBV5-4 and TRBJ2-1, the full variable domain reads ETGVTQSPTHLIKTRGQQVTLRCSSQSGHNTVSWYQQALGQGPQFIFQYYREEENGRGNFPPRFSGLQFPNYSSELNVNALELDDSALYLCASSSPGLAGGLNNEQFFGPGTRLTVL.

The chain links TRBV29-1 to TRBJ1-2; perhaps TRBD1 as D (6 bases). From germline, CDR1 is SQVTM and CDR2 ANQGSEA. CDR3 length: 11 residues. V was cut by 5 bases and J by 4 bases, with 8 bases left in between. The CDR3 spells CSVSQGYGYTF. The CDR3, as DNA: TGCAGCGTTTCACAGGGCTATGGCTACACCTTC.

This clone was found a few times. V usage is TRBV5-1 and J usage is TRBJ2-7, with TRBD1 matching 7 bases. CDR3 length: 13 amino acids. Germline lookup yields CDR1 SGHRS and CDR2 YFSETQ. V trimming: 1 base; J trimming: 2 bases; junction bases outside the gene matches: 0. This chain's CDR3 is CASSLTGAYEQYF. In DNA form, the CDR3 reads TGCGCCAGCAGCTTGACAGGGGCCTACGAGCAGTACTTC.

This sequence joins TRBV9 and TRBJ1-1; weak D call: TRBD1 (6 bases). The CDR3 is 15 amino acids. Trimming took 4 bases from V and 1 from J, leaving 14 bases between them. CDR1 and CDR2 from the germline V gene are SGDLS and YYNGEE. CDR3 loop: CASSLIGGRNTEAFF. CDR3 DNA: TGTGCCAGCAGCCTAATAGGGGGACGGAACACTGAAGCTTTCTTT.

CDR3 residues: CASSPGGGRTEAFF. The CDR3 DNA follows: TGTGCCAGCTCACCGGGGGGGGGCCGGACTGAAGCTTTCTTT. V is TRBV18 and J is TRBJ1-1; D perhaps matches TRBD1 (6 bases). With 3 bases removed from V and 5 bases from J, the gap between germline ends came to 13 bases. There are 14 residues in the CDR3. Germline V gene lookup returns CDR1 KGHSH and CDR2 LQKENI.

As to this clone: A junction end diverges from the germline sequence, so it may reflect a read error. The rearrangement links TRBV29-1 to TRBJ1-4; a weak D match, TRBD1 (5 bases). Germline CDR1 is SQVTM and CDR2 is ANQGSEA. This CDR3 comprises 14 residues. The CDR3 DNA reads as TGCAGCGTTGAATCTTCGCAGAGTAGGGGCTTTCTTCTTTTT. This encodes CSVESSQSRGFLLF.

The chain employs TRBV6-5 and TRBJ2-1; a weak D match, TRBD2 (5 bases). The CDR3 contains 13 residues. The germline V gene has CDR1 MNHEY and CDR2 SVGAGI. The ends were cut back, 4 bases at V and 10 bases at J, with 14 bases in the middle. CDR3 loop: CASSSPTAAEQFF. The CDR3, as DNA: TGTGCCAGCAGTTCCCCCACAGCGGCGGAGCAGTTCTTC.

The chain joins TRBV6-1 to TRBJ2-3; unclear D gene. Germline assignment: CDR1 MNHNS and CDR2 SASEGT. V was shortened by 7 bases and J by 3 bases, with 5 bases between the two germline ends. The CDR3 has 11 residues. The CDR3 is CASTVTDTQYF. The CDR3 DNA is TGTGCCAGCACCGTTACAGATACGCAGTATTTT.

The chain carries TRBV5-4 and TRBJ1-3; unclear D gene. The germline CDR1 and CDR2 sequences are SGHNT and YYREEE (reference sequence). The CDR3 contains 13 residues. V gave up 4 bases and J gave up 3 bases, with 8 bases separating them. In nucleotides, the CDR3 is TGTGCCAGCAGCCCCGGTAGTGGAAACACCATATATTTT. It yields the protein CASSPGSGNTIYF.

The chain couples TRBV2 to TRBJ2-3; 10 nucleotides align to TRBD1. Germline V gene lookup returns CDR1 SNHLY and CDR2 FYNNEI. V gave up 6 bases and J gave up 0 bases; unmatched junction bases: 3. The CDR3 is 15 residues long. The CDR3 DNA sequence: TGTGCCAGCAGGCGGGACAGGGGAAGCACAGATACGCAGTATTTT. This sequence encodes CASRRDRGSTDTQYF.

This clone was counted only a few times. The CDR3 sequence is CASSTRQNQPQHF. For the CDR3, the DNA is TGTGCCAGCAGCACCCGACAGAACCAGCCCCAGCATTTT. V and J are TRBV7-2 and TRBJ1-5; D perhaps matches TRBD1 (5 bases). The germline V gene has CDR1 SGHTA and CDR2 FQGNSA. This CDR3 spans 13 amino acids. V lost 5 bases to trimming and J lost 7 bases, with 12 bases between them.

The V gene is TRBV27, the J gene TRBJ1-4; D perhaps matches TRBD1 (5 bases). The CDR3 has 14 amino acids. Germline lookup yields CDR1 MNHEY and CDR2 SMNVEV (reference sequence). V dropped 5 bases and J dropped 3 bases, with 10 bases sitting between them. The DNA of the CDR3 is TGTGCCAGCAGTCCAGGGTGGCCTAATGAAAAACTGTTTTTT. Its translation: CASSPGWPNEKLFF.

The chain combines TRBV28 with TRBJ2-1; TRBD2 is a possible D gene (6 bases). There are 16 residues in the CDR3. Trimming removed 5 bases at V and 0 bases at J, with 14 bases between. Germline CDR1 and CDR2: MDHEN and SYDVKM. The CDR3 nucleotides are TGTGCCAGCAGTCCCGGGGGACCTCGCTCCTACAATGAGCAGTTCTTC. Its protein is CASSPGGPRSYNEQFF.

For the CDR3, the DNA is TGCAGCGTTGCCGGTGTTGAAGCTTTCTTT. This gives the protein CSVAGVEAFF. The J gene is TRBJ1-1, the V gene TRBV29-1; D is uncertain. This CDR3 contains 10 residues. V shed 4 bases and J shed 7 bases, with 7 bases lying between them. Looked up from germline, CDR1 is SQVTM and CDR2 is ANQGSEA.

The rearrangement uses TRBV7-2 and TRBJ1-5, with no clear D. Germline V CDR1 and CDR2: SGHTA, FQGNSA. The V and J ends lost 4 bases and 4 bases respectively, with 8 bases between them. The CDR3 is 13 amino acids. CDR3 nucleotides: TGTGCCAGCAGCTCTCAAGAGAATCAGCCCCAGCATTTT. Encoded protein: CASSSQENQPQHF.

Concerning this clone itself: The sample holds other DNA sequences that translate to the same CDR3. This sequence joins TRBV9 and TRBJ2-5; TRBD2 is a possible D gene (6 bases). The V end was cut by 4 bases, the J end by 1 base, with 14 bases between. Germline V gene data show CDR1 as SGDLS and CDR2 as YYNGEE. The CDR3 totals 15 residues. CDR3 region: CASSPRDSRQETQYF. CDR3 DNA sequence: TGTGCCAGCAGCCCCCGGGACTCCCGCCAAGAGACCCAGTACTTC.

The V gene is TRBV5-4, the J gene TRBJ2-7; D is perhaps TRBD2 (6 bases). This CDR3 is built from 14 residues. The V gene lost 4 bases and the J gene lost 1 base, with 12 bases spanning the gap. Germline-derived CDR1 and CDR2 are SGHNT and YYREEE (reference sequence). CDR3 DNA: TGTGCCAGCAGCCTAACTAGCAATTCCTACGAGCAGTACTTC. It translates to CASSLTSNSYEQYF.

In its sample, this clone was seen a few times. The chain carries TRBV18 and TRBJ2-3, with TRBD2 matching over 16 bases. Per germline, CDR1 KGHSH and CDR2 LQKENI. The CDR3 is 16 residues long. J gave up 4 bases and V 2 bases, and 0 bases lay outside the gene matches. The CDR3: CASSPGTSGGADTQYF. CDR3 nucleotide sequence: TGTGCCAGCTCACCAGGGACTAGCGGGGGGGCAGATACGCAGTATTTT.

This chain uses TRBV5-1 with TRBJ1-1; 10 positions agree with TRBD1. V dropped 4 bases and J dropped 6; count of bases not matched to a gene: 6. CDR3 size: 14 residues. Germline V CDR1 and CDR2: SGHRS, YFSETQ. Here the CDR3 reads CASSRDRGFAEAFF. CDR3 DNA: TGCGCCAGCAGCCGGGACAGGGGATTCGCTGAAGCTTTCTTT.

As regards this clone: The same CDR3 can be traced to other DNA sequences in this sample. The rearrangement uses TRBV28 and TRBJ2-1; 7 positions match TRBD1. CDR1 is MDHEN and CDR2 is SYDVKM in the germline V gene. V lost 6 bases, J lost 7 bases, and 9 bases stayed unmatched. The CDR3 sequence is 14 residues long. CDR3 nucleotides: TGTGCCAGCAGCCCGACGACAGGGCGTAATGAGCAGTTCTTC. Translated: CASSPTTGRNEQFF.

This clone has a handful of counts. V is TRBV27 and J is TRBJ2-7; no reliable D call. CDR1 MNHEY and CDR2 SMNVEV come from the germline V gene (reference sequence). CDR3 size: 15 residues. V shed 5 bases and J shed 0 bases, with 14 bases lying between them. The CDR3 DNA reads TGTGCCAGCAGTCCCCCTGGAGCGCTCTCCTACGAGCAGTACTTC. This encodes CASSPPGALSYEQYF.

The chain carries TRBV5-1 and TRBJ2-3, with 10 bases that match TRBD2. Germline CDR1 reads SGHRS; CDR2 reads YFSETQ. With V trimmed by 2 bases and J by 2 bases, 8 bases remained unmatched. This CDR3 region has 17 residues. The CDR3 coding sequence is TGCGCCAGCAGCTTCGATACCGGGACTAGCGTCACAGATACGCAGTATTTT. Amino acid sequence: CASSFDTGTSVTDTQYF.

This clone was detected only a few times. The genes are TRBV19 and TRBJ1-1; the D is unclear. Trimming removed 6 bases from V and 8 bases from J, with 7 bases in between. CDR1 LNHDA and CDR2 SQIVND come from the germline V gene (reference sequence). This CDR3 comprises 10 residues. The CDR3 coding sequence is TGTGCCAGTAGACAGAACGAAGCTTTCTTT. It encodes CASRQNEAFF.

The rearrangement links TRBV2 to TRBJ1-5; 9 positions agree with TRBD1. This CDR3 has 17 residues. Trimming removed 7 bases from V and 1 base from J; junction bases left unmatched: 11. The germline CDR1 and CDR2 sequences are SNHLY and FYNNEI. The CDR3 nucleotides are TGTGCCAGCAAAGGGGGGACAGGGATTGTAAGCAATCAGCCCCAGCATTTT. This gives the protein CASKGGTGIVSNQPQHF.

The V call is TRBV6-1, the J call TRBJ2-2; tentatively, D is TRBD1 (5 bases). The V and J ends lost 3 bases and 6 bases respectively, with 11 bases between them. The CDR3 covers 14 residues. Germline assignment: CDR1 MNHNS and CDR2 SASEGT. The DNA of the CDR3 is TGTGCCAGCAGTGACCCCAGGGTCGCCGGGGAGCTGTTTTTT. Encoded protein: CASSDPRVAGELFF.

The chain couples TRBV30 to TRBJ2-2; 11 bases are a match to TRBD2. CDR1 is GTSNPN, CDR2 SVGIG, per germline (reference sequence). The CDR3 loop spans 18 amino acids. V trimming: 1 base; J trimming: 3 bases; junction bases outside the gene matches: 10. CDR3 sequence reads: CAWSDFDSGGAYTGELFF. CDR3 DNA: TGTGCCTGGAGTGATTTCGATAGCGGGGGGGCGTACACCGGGGAGCTGTTTTTT. Combining the CDR3 with reference TRBV30 and TRBJ2-2 gives the whole variable domain SQTIHQWPATLVQPVGSPLSLECTVEGTSNPNLYWYRQAAGRGLQLLFYSVGIGQISSEVPQNLSASRPQDRQFILSSKKLLLSDSGFYLCAWSDFDSGGAYTGELFFGEGSRLTVL.

The chain joins TRBV19 to TRBJ2-7; 7 bases match TRBD1. The CDR3 sequence is 14 residues long. The germline gives CDR1 LNHDA, CDR2 SQIVND (reference sequence). Trimming took 5 bases from V and 1 from J; bases not matched to a gene: 5. CDR3: CASSARQGSYEQYF. CDR3 DNA sequence: TGTGCCAGTAGTGCCAGACAGGGATCCTACGAGCAGTACTTC. The full variable domain, with the rest looked up from reference TRBV19 and TRBJ2-7, is DGGITQSPKYLFRKEGQNVTLSCEQNLNHDAMYWYRQDPGQGLRLIYYSQIVNDFQKGDIAEGYSVSREKKESFPLTVTSAQKNPTAFYLCASSARQGSYEQYFGPGTRLTVT.